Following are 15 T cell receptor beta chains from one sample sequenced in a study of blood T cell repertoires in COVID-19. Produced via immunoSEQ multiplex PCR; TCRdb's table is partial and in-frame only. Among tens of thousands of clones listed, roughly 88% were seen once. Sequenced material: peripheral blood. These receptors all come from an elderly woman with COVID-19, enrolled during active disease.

Here the CDR3 DNA reads TGTGCCAGCAGCTCAGGGCCCGTACCCCAGCATTTT. Protein: CASSSGPVPQHF. V usage is TRBV7-9 and J usage is TRBJ1-5; a weak D match, TRBD1 (5 bases). CDR1 SEHNR and CDR2 FQNEAQ come from the germline V gene (reference sequence). CDR3 length: 12 amino acids. V lost 4 bases, J lost 10 bases, and 11 bases lay in between.

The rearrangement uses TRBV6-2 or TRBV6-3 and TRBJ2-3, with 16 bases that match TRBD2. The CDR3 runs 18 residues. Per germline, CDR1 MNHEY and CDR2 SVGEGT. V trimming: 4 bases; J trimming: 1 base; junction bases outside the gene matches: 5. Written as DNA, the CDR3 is TGTGCCAGCAGTTCCGGGACTAGCGGGGGGGCGGGCACAGATACGCAGTATTTT. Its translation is CASSSGTSGGAGTDTQYF.

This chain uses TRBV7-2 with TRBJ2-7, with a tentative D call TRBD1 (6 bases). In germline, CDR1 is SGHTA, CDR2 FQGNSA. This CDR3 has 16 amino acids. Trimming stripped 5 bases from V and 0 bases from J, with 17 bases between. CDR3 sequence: CASSPDWTVSSYEQYF. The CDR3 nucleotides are TGTGCCAGCAGCCCGGATTGGACAGTGAGCTCCTACGAGCAGTACTTC.

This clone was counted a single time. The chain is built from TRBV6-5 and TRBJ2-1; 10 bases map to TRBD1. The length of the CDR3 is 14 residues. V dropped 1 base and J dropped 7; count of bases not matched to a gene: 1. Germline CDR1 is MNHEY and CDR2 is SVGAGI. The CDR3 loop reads CASSYWTGGNEQFF. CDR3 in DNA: TGTGCCAGCAGTTACTGGACAGGGGGAAATGAGCAGTTCTTC.

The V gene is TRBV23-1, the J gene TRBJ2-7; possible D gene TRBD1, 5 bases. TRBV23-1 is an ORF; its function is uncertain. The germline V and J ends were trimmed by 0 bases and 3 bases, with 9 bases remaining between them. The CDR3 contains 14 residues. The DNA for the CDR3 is TGCGCCAGCAGTCAATCGGGGCCCGGCTACGAGCAGTACTTC. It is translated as CASSQSGPGYEQYF.

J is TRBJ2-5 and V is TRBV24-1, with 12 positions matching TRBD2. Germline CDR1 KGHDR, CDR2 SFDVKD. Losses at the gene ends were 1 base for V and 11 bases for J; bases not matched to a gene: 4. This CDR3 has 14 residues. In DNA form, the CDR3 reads TGTGCCACCAGTGATTTTCGGACTAGCGGGGCACAGTACTTC. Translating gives CATSDFRTSGAQYF.

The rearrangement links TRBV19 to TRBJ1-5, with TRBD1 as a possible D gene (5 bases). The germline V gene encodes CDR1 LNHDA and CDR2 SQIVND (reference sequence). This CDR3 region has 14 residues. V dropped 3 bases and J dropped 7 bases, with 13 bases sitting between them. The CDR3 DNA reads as TGTGCCAGTAGTATCGGGGGTCAGCGCCAGCCCCAGCATTTT. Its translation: CASSIGGQRQPQHF.

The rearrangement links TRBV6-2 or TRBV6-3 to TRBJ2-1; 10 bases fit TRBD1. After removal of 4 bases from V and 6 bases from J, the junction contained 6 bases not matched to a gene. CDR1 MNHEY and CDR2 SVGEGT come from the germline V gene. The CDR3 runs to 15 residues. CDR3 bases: TGTGCCAGCAGTTCGGACAGGGGGGACATCAATGAGCAGTTCTTC. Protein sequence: CASSSDRGDINEQFF.

As DNA, the CDR3 is TGTGCCAGCAGATATAGCGGTTCCACCGGGGAGCTGTTTTTT. The encoded protein is CASRYSGSTGELFF. The rearrangement links TRBV2 to TRBJ2-2, with a weak D call TRBD2 (6 bases). This CDR3 contains 14 residues. CDR1 is SNHLY, CDR2 FYNNEI, per germline. The V end lost 6 bases, the J end lost 4 bases, and 12 bases lay between the germline ends.

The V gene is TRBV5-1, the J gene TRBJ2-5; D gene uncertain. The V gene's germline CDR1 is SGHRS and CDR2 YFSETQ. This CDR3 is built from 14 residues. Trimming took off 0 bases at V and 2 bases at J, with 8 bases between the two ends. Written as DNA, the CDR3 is TGCGCCAGCAGCTTGGACTCCACGCAAGAGACCCAGTACTTC. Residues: CASSLDSTQETQYF.

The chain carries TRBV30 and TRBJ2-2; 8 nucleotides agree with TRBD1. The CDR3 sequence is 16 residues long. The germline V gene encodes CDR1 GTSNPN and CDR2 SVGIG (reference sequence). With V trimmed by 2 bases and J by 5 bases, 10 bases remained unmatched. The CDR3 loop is CAWSRDRILITGELFF. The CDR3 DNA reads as TGTGCCTGGAGTAGGGACAGGATCTTAATTACCGGGGAGCTGTTTTTT. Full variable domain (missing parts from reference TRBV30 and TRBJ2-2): SQTIHQWPATLVQPVGSPLSLECTVEGTSNPNLYWYRQAAGRGLQLLFYSVGIGQISSEVPQNLSASRPQDRQFILSSKKLLLSDSGFYLCAWSRDRILITGELFFGEGSRLTVL.

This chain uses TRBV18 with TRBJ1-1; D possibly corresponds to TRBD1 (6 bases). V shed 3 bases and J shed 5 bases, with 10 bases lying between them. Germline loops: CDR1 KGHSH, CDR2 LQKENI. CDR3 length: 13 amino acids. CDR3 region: CASSPYRETEAFF. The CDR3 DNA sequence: TGTGCCAGCTCACCTTACAGGGAGACTGAAGCTTTCTTT.

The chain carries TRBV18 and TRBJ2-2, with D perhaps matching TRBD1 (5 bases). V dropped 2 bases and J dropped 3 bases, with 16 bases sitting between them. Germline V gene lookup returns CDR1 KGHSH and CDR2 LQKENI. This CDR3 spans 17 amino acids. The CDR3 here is CASSPRMAGQYTGELFF. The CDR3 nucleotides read TGTGCCAGCTCACCAAGAATGGCAGGGCAGTACACCGGGGAGCTGTTTTTT.

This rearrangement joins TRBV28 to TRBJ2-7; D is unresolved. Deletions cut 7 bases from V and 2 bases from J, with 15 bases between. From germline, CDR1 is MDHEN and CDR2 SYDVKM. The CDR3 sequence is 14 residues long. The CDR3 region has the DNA TGTGCCAGCATGGCCGGGTGGAGCACCTACGAGCAGTACTTC. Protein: CASMAGWSTYEQYF.

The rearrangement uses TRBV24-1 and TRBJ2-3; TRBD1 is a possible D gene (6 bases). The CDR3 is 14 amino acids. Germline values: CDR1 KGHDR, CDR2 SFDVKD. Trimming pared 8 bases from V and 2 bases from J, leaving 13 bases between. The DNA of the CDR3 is TGTGCCACCACAGCAGGGGTTCTCACAGATACGCAGTATTTT. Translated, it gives CATTAGVLTDTQYF.